A selection of T cell receptor beta chains follows, all from one sample in a study of T-cell reconstitution after alpha-beta-depleted transplantation in children. TCRdb processed the PCR reads anew with MiXCR; each CDR3 protein has one entry. The sample yields 540,000 or so distinct CDR3 sequences, 23% seen once. Specimen: PBMCs, mostly from graft donor cells, collected 360 days after TCRalphabeta/CD19-depleted stem cell transplant. The receptors shown here come from a boy less than two years old who had a stem cell transplant for acute myeloid leukemia, so the T cells may come from the graft donor. CDR3s leave out the opening cysteine and the closing phenylalanine or tryptophan. Each record gives: V gene, J gene, clone size, CDR3 protein. The size entry is marked missing in some rows and otherwise reads once, few, many or a size class.

TRBV7-9	TRBJ1-1	-	ASSAGQGDTEAF
TRBV10-3	TRBJ2-7	-	AISPGTGSYEQY
TRBV29-1	TRBJ1-2	many	SVTLRGFYGYT
TRBV29-1	TRBJ2-1	few	SAIKDSNYNEQF
TRBV12-3/TRBV12-4	TRBJ2-4	many	ASSSRPKNIQY
TRBV4-2	TRBJ2-5	-	ASSQDRNVKETQY
TRBV6-1	TRBJ2-7	-	ASSAGNPYEQY
TRBV4-3	TRBJ2-1	many	ASSQGGGGAFGTYNEQF
TRBV6-1	TRBJ2-2	few	ASSAGVTGELF
TRBV7-2	TRBJ1-1	-	ASSRVFPNTEAF
TRBV20-1	TRBJ1-2	-	SARTEWAPYGYT
TRBV20-1	TRBJ2-5	-	SAGTSAGETQY
TRBV5-1	TRBJ1-2	many	ASSLTGADYGYT
TRBV24-1	TRBJ2-1	-	ATRPGQPGNEQF
TRBV5-5	TRBJ2-5	-	ASSLGANQETQY
TRBV27	TRBJ1-2	-	ASSSGLLDGYT
TRBV9	TRBJ2-7	-	ASSVLPGYEQY
TRBV6-5	TRBJ1-4	few	ASSYREGEKLF
TRBV6-1	TRBJ1-1	few	ASSEAGGYGTEAF
TRBV13	TRBJ1-6	-	ASSLAGQLPNSPLH
TRBV6-5	TRBJ1-1	many	ASSGFAVAF
TRBV15	TRBJ2-3	-	ATSVGLAFGTDTQY
TRBV6-6	TRBJ2-1	-	ASSYMNEQF
TRBV28	TRBJ2-3	-	ASSSGHETDTQY
TRBV5-5	TRBJ2-7	many	ASSFAAWGSYEQY
TRBV24-1	TRBJ2-5	-	ATSDFRGETQY
TRBV12-3/TRBV12-4	TRBJ2-1	few	ASSHNRARNEQF
TRBV29-1	TRBJ1-1	many	SVERAEAF
TRBV19	TRBJ2-3	many	ASRRLDRGSTDTQY
TRBV7-3	TRBJ2-1	many	ASSTGQGNFNEQF
TRBV27	TRBJ2-1	few	ASSLGRGGNEQF
TRBV2	TRBJ2-5	many	ASSERGETQY
TRBV20-1	TRBJ2-7	once	SARGWGGTYEQY
TRBV3-1	TRBJ2-4	many	ASSPSAGGANDIQY
TRBV28	TRBJ1-2	many	ASSPTLGGVYGYT
TRBV4-1	TRBJ2-4	-	ASSQDGRNSMNIQY
TRBV2	TRBJ1-1	-	ASTDSAPNTEAF
TRBV20-1	TRBJ2-5	-	SAHTSSGHRKLKVETQY
TRBV7-9	TRBJ2-1	-	ASLRATENEQF
TRBV20-1	TRBJ2-1	few	SATGRGGRQF
TRBV6-2/TRBV6-3	TRBJ2-5	few	ASSYSFSGTEETQY
TRBV20-1	TRBJ1-6	few	SARDGGAPNNSPLH
TRBV5-1	TRBJ1-4	many	ASSSGQNNEKLF